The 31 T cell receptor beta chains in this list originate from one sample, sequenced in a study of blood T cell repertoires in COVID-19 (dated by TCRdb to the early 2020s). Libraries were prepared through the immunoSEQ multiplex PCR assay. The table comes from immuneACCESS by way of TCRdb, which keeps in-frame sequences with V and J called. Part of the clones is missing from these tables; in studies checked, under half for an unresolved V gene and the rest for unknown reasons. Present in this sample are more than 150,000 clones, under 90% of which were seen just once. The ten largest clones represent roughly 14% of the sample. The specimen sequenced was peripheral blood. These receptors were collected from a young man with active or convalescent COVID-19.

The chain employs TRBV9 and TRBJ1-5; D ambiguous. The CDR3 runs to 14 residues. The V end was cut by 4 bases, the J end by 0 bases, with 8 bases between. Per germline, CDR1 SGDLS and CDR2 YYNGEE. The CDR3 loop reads CASSPHPSNQPQHF. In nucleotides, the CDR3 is TGTGCCAGCAGCCCCCATCCTAGCAATCAGCCCCAGCATTTT. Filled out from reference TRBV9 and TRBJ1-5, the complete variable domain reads DSGVTQTPKHLITATGQRVTLRCSPRSGDLSVYWYQQSLDQGLQFLIQYYNGEERAKGNILERFSAQQFPDLHSELNLSSLELGDSALYFCASSPHPSNQPQHFGDGTRLSIL.

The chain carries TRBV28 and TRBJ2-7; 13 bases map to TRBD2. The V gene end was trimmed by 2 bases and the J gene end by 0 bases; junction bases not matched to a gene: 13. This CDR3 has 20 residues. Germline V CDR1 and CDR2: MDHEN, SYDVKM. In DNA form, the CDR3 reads TGTGCCAGCAGTTTACGCCGGGGCGCAGGACTAGCGGGAGTCTCCTACGAGCAGTACTTC. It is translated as CASSLRRGAGLAGVSYEQYF.

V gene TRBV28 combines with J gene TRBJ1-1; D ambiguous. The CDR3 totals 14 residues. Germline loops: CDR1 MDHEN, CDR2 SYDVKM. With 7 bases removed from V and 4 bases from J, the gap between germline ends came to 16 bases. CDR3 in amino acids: CASKSGGSGTEAFF. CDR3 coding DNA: TGTGCCAGCAAATCTGGAGGGAGTGGCACTGAAGCTTTCTTT.

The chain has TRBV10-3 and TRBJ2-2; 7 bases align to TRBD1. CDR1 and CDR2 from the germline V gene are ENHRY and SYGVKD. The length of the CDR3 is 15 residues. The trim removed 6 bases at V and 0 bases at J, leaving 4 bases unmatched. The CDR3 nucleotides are TGTGCCATCAGGCGACAGGGTACGAACACCGGGGAGCTGTTTTTT. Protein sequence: CAIRRQGTNTGELFF.

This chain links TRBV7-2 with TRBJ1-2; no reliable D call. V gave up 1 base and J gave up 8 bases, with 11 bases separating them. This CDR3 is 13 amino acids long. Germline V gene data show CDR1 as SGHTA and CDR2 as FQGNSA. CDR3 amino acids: CASSLDLGEGYTF. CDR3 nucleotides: TGTGCCAGCAGCTTAGATTTGGGAGAAGGCTACACCTTC.

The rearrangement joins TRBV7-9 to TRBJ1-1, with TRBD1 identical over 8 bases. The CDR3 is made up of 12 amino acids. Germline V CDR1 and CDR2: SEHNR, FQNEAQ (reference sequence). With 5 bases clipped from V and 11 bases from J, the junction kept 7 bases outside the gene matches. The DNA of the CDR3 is TGTGCCAGCAGCCCCCGACAGGGGAGCGCTTTCTTT. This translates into CASSPRQGSAFF.

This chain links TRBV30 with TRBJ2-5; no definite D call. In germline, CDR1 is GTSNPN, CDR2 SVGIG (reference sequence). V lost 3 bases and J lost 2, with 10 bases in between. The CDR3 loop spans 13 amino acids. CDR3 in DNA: TGTGCCTGGAGGAGTCAGGCACAAGAGACCCAGTACTTC. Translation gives CAWRSQAQETQYF.

CDR3: CAISDNSGANVLTF. CDR3 in DNA: TGTGCCATCAGTGATAACTCTGGGGCCAACGTCCTGACTTTC. V and J are TRBV10-3 and TRBJ2-6; D call uncertain. The CDR3 covers 14 residues. V lost 3 bases, J lost 0 bases, and 3 bases lay in between. Per the germline V gene, CDR1 is ENHRY and CDR2 is SYGVKD.

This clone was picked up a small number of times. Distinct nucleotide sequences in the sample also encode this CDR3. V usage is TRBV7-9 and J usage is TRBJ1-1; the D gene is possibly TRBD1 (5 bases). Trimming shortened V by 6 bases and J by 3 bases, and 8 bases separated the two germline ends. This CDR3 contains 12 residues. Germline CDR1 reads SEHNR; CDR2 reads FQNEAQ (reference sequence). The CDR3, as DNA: TGTGCCAGCAGTCAAGGGGACACTGAAGCTTTCTTT. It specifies CASSQGDTEAFF.

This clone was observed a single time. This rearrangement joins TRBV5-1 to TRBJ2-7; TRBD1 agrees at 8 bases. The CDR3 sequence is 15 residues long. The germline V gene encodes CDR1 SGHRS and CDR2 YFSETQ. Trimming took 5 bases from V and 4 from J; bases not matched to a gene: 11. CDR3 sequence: CASSSGQAVSYEQYF. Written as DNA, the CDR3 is TGCGCCAGCAGTTCGGGACAGGCGGTTTCTTACGAGCAGTACTTC.

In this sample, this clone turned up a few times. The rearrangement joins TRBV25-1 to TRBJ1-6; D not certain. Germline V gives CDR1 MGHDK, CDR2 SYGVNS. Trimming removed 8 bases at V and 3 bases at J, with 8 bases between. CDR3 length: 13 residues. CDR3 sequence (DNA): TGTGCCAGCGCTGTCGGCTATAATTCACCCCTCCACTTT. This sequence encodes CASAVGYNSPLHF.

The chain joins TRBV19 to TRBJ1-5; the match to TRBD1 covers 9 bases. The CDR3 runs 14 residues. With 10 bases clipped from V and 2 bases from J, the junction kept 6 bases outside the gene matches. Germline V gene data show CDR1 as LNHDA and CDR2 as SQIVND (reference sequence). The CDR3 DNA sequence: TGTGCCACATCGACAGGGGGGGGCAATCAGCCCCAGCATTTT. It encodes CATSTGGGNQPQHF. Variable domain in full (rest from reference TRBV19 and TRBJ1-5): DGGITQSPKYLFRKEGQNVTLSCEQNLNHDAMYWYRQDPGQGLRLIYYSQIVNDFQKGDIAEGYSVSREKKESFPLTVTSAQKNPTAFYLCATSTGGGNQPQHFGDGTRLSIL.

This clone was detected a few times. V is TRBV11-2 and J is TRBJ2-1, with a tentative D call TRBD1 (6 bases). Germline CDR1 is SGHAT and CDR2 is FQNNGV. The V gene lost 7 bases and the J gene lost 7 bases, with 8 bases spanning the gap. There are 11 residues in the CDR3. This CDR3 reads CASKGGNEQFF. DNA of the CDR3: TGTGCCAGCAAAGGGGGAAATGAGCAGTTCTTC.

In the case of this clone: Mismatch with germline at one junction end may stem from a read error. DNA of the CDR3: TGTGCCACCGACAGGGGGCAAGGGACCCAGTACTTC. Residues: CATDRGQGTQYF. The gene calls are TRBV6-1 and TRBJ2-5; 10 bases are shared with TRBD1. Germline-derived CDR1 and CDR2 are MNHNS and SASEGT. CDR3 size: 12 residues.

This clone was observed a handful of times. In DNA form, the CDR3 reads TGTGCCAGCAGCGTAGGAGGTGATCACTATGGCTACACCTTC. It translates to CASSVGGDHYGYTF. The chain combines TRBV9 with TRBJ1-2; D gene uncertain. The CDR3 spans 14 residues. With 0 bases removed from V and 3 bases from J, the gap between germline ends came to 9 bases. Germline CDR1 reads SGDLS; CDR2 reads YYNGEE. Based on the CDR3 plus reference TRBV9 and TRBJ1-2, the full variable domain is DSGVTQTPKHLITATGQRVTLRCSPRSGDLSVYWYQQSLDQGLQFLIQYYNGEERAKGNILERFSAQQFPDLHSELNLSSLELGDSALYFCASSVGGDHYGYTFGSGTRLTVV.

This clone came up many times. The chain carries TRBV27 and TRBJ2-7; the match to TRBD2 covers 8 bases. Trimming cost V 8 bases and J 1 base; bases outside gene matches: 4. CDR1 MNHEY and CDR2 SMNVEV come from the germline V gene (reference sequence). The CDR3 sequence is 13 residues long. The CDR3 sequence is CASLAGSSYEQYF. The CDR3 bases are TGTGCCAGCCTAGCGGGCTCATCCTACGAGCAGTACTTC.

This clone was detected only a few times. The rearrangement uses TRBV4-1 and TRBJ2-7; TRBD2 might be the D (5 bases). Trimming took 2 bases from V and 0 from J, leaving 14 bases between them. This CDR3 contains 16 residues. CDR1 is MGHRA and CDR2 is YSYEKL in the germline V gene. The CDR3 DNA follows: TGCGCCAGCAGCCAAATCCCTGGGGAGAGCTCCTACGAGCAGTACTTC. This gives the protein CASSQIPGESSYEQYF.

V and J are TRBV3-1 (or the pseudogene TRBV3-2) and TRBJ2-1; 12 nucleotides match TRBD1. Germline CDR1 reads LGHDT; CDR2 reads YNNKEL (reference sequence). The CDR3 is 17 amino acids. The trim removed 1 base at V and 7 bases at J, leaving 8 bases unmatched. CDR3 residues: CASSQGSGTGGWNEQFF. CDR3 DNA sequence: TGTGCCAGCAGCCAAGGCTCCGGGACAGGGGGCTGGAATGAGCAGTTCTTC.

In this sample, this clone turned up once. The CDR3 DNA sequence: TGTGCCAGCAGCTGGTACGGGGAGCAGTTCTTC. Translating gives CASSWYGEQFF. V gene TRBV6-2 or TRBV6-3 combines with J gene TRBJ2-1; no reliable D call. The CDR3 extends over 11 amino acids. Trimming cost V 6 bases and J 10 bases, with 10 bases left between them. From germline, CDR1 is MNHEY and CDR2 SVGEGT.

CDR3 sequence reads: CAWTYGGDTEAFF. The CDR3 nucleotides are TGTGCCTGGACCTACGGGGGGGACACTGAAGCTTTCTTT. The chain recombines TRBV30 with TRBJ1-1; D perhaps matches TRBD1 (5 bases). This CDR3 contains 13 residues. V lost 4 bases and J lost 3, with 12 bases in between. Germline values: CDR1 GTSNPN, CDR2 SVGIG (reference sequence).

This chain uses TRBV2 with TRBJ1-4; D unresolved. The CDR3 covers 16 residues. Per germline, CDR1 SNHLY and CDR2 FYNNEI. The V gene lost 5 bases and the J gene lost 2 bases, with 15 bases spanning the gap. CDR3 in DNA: TGTGCCAGCAGTTGGGAGAGGGCGGCTACTAATGAAAAACTGTTTTTT. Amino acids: CASSWERAATNEKLFF.

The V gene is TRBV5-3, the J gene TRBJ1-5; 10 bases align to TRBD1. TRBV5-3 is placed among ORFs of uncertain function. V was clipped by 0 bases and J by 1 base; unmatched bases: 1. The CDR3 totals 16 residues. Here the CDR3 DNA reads TGTGCCAGAAGCTTGGAGGGACAGGGGAGCAATCAGCCCCAGCATTTT. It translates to CARSLEGQGSNQPQHF.

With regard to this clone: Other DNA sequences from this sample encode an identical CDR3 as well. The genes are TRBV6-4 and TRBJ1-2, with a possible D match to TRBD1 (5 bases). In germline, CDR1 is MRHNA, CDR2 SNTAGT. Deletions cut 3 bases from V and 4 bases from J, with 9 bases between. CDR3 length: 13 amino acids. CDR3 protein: CASSDGGSYGYTF. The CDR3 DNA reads TGTGCCAGCAGTGATGGGGGGAGCTATGGCTACACCTTC.

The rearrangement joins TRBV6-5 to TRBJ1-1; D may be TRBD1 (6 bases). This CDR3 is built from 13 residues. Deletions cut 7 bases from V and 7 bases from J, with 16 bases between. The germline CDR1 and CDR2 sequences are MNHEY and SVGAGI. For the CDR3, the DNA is TGTGCCAGCACCTTCCAATTGGACAGTGAAGCTTTCTTT. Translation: CASTFQLDSEAFF.

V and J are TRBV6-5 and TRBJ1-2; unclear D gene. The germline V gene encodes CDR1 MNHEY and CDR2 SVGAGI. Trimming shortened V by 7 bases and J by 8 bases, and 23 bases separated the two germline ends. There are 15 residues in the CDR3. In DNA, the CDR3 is TGTGCCAGCACTCCCTCCGGGGTGACGATATGGGGCTACACCTTC. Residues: CASTPSGVTIWGYTF.

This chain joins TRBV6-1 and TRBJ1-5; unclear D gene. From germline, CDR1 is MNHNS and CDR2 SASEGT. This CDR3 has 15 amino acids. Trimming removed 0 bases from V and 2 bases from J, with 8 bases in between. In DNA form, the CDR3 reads TGTGCCAGCAGTGAAGCTGGCTCCGGCAATCAGCCCCAGCATTTT. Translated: CASSEAGSGNQPQHF.

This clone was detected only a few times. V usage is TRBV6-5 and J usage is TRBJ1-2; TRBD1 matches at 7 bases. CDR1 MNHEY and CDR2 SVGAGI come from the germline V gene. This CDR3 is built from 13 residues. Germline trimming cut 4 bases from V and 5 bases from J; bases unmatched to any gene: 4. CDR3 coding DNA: TGTGCCAGCAGTTTCCGGGACAGATATGGCTACACCTTC. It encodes CASSFRDRYGYTF.

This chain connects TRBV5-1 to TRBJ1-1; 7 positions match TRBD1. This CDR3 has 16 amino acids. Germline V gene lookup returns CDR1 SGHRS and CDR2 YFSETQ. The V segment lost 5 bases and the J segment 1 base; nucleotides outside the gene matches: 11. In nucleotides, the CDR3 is TGCGCCAGCAGAGCTGAACCCGGGACAGCGAACACTGAAGCTTTCTTT. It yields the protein CASRAEPGTANTEAFF.

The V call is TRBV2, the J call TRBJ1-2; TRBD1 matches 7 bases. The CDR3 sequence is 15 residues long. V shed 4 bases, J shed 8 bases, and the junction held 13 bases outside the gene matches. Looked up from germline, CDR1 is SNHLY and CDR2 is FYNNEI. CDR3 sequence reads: CASSGDSTYLDGYTF. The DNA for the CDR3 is TGTGCCAGCAGTGGGGACAGTACCTATCTCGACGGCTACACCTTC.

This CDR3 reads CASSLGDSPGDTQYF. The CDR3 DNA sequence: TGTGCCAGCAGCTTAGGCGACAGTCCAGGAGATACGCAGTATTTT. The rearrangement joins TRBV11-2 to TRBJ2-3, with D maybe TRBD1 (5 bases). CDR1 and CDR2 (germline): SGHAT, FQNNGV. This CDR3 spans 15 amino acids. Trimming took 1 base from V and 5 from J, leaving 13 bases between them.

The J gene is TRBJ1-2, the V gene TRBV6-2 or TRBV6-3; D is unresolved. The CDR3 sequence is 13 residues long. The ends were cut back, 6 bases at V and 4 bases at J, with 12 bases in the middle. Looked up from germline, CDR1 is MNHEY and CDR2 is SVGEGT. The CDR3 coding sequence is TGTGCCAGCAGCGAGGACTGGTCCTATGGCTACACCTTC. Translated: CASSEDWSYGYTF.